A selection of T cell receptor beta chains follows, all from one sample in a study of a mutant IDH1 vaccine in newly diagnosed glioma. Method: immunoSEQ multiplex PCR; TCRdb's copy keeps in-frame clones and lacks some. The profile shows tens of thousands of clones, more than 80% of them singletons. Their antigens are not known. The sample was PBMCs, taken from a glioma patient whose treatment included an IDH1 peptide vaccine. These receptors were collected from a man in his fifties with glioma. CDR3s include the opening cysteine and the closing phenylalanine or tryptophan. D genes are given only for firm matches. Only part of the rows carry a size: once, few, many, or a class if the clone is expanded.

TRBV28	TRBJ1-2	TRBD1	few	TGTGCCAGCAGGCCCGGGACAGGGAACTATGGCTACACCTTC	CASRPGTGNYGYTF
TRBV11-2	TRBJ1-1	TRBD1	.	TGTGCCAGCAGCTTATGGACCGACAGGGCAGTTCCAGAAGCTTTCTTT	CASSLWTDRAVPEAFF
TRBV19	TRBJ1-5	.	.	TGTGCCAGTAGGGAAACCGGGTTACATCAGCCCCAGCATTTT	CASRETGLHQPQHF
TRBV18	TRBJ1-5	.	.	TGTGCCAGCTCACCACCGGAGCGACAGTACCAGCATTTT	CASSPPERQYQHF
TRBV5-4	TRBJ2-3	.	.	TGTGCCAGCAGCCCGCCTAGCACAGATACGCAGTATTTT	CASSPPSTDTQYF
TRBV5-6	TRBJ1-1	.	.	TGTGCCAGCAGCTTCGTGGTGAACACTGAAGCTTTCTTT	CASSFVVNTEAFF
TRBV5-6	TRBJ2-7	.	.	TGTGCCAGCACCACGGGACGGATCAAACTTAGCGAGCAGTACTTC	CASTTGRIKLSEQYF
TRBV11-2	TRBJ2-1	.	.	TGTGCCAGCAGCTTTACAGTTAAGGATGAGCAGTTCTTC	CASSFTVKDEQFF
TRBV6-4	TRBJ2-1	.	.	TGTGCCAGCAGTGACTCGGACAACAATGAGCAGTTCTTC	CASSDSDNNEQFF
TRBV7-8	TRBJ2-7	TRBD2	medium-sized	TGTGCCAGCAGCTTAGCGCCCAGCGGGGGGTACTACGAGCAGTACTTC	CASSLAPSGGYYEQYF
TRBV6-6	TRBJ1-3	.	.	TGTGCCAGCAGTTCCCCGGCCTTCGGGAACACCATATATTTT	CASSSPAFGNTIYF
TRBV10-3	TRBJ2-6	.	few	TGTGCCATCAGAGATGACTCTGGGGCCAACGTCCTGACTTTC	CAIRDDSGANVLTF
TRBV27	TRBJ2-1	.	.	TGTGCCAGCAGTTTGGGCGGGCCCTACAATGAGCAGTTCTTC	CASSLGGPYNEQFF